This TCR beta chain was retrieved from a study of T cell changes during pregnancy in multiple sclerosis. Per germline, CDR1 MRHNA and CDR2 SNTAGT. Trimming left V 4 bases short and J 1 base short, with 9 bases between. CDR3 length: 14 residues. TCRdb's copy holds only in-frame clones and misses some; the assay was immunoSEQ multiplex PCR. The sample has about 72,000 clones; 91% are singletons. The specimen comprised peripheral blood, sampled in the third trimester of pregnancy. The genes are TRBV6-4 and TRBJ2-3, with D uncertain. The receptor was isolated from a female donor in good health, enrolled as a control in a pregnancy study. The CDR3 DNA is TGTGCCAGCAGTGTGGCCCCTGGCACAGATACGCAGTATTTT. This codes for CASSVAPGTDTQYF.